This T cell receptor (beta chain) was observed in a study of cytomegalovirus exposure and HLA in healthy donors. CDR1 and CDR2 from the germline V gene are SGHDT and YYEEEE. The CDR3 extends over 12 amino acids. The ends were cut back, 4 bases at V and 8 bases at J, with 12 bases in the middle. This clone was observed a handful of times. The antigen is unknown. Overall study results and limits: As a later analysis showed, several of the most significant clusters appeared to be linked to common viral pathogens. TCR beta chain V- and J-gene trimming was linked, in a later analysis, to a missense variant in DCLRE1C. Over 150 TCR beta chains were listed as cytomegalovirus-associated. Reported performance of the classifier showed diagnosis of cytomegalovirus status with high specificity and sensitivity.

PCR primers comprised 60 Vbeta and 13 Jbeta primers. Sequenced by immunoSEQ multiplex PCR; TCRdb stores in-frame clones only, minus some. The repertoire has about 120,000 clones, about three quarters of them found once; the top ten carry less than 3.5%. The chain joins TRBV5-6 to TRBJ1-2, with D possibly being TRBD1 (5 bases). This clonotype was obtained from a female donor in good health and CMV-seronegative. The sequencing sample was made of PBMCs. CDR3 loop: CASSRGGDGYTF. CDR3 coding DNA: TGTGCCAGCAGCCGGGGGGGTGACGGCTACACCTTC. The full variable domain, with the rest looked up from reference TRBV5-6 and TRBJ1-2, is DAGVTQSPTHLIKTRGQQVTLRCSPKSGHDTVSWYQQALGQGPQFIFQYYEEEERQRGNFPDRFSGHQFPNYSSELNVNALLLGDSALYLCASSRGGDGYTFGSGTRLTVV.